This T cell receptor beta chain was obtained from a study of beta chain features in type 1 diabetes. This clone was seen only a few times. The antigen is not known. Expressed TCRB transcripts were sequenced, since all the RNA that had been isolated was reverse transcribed. The protocol was immunoSEQ multiplex PCR, while the TCRdb copy is restricted to in-frame clones and leaves out a portion. The sample includes some 640,000 clones, about 14% of them seen just once. Study-wide points: Equally in patients and controls, PCR might preferentially amplify shorter templates. Patients with Type 1 diabetes showed moderately but significantly shorter TCRB CDR3s in all four CD4+ subsets. Individuals with type 1 diabetes displayed fewer insertions and more deletions at VDJ junctions.

The specimen sequenced was naive CD4+ T cells from blood. The sequence was obtained from a man between 18 and 35 years old with type 1 diabetes.

The CDR3 coding sequence is TGTGCCAGCACCCCCGGAGGGGGGACTGAAGCTTTCTTT. Translated, it gives CASTPGGGTEAFF. The chain combines TRBV6-5 with TRBJ1-1; D possibly corresponds to TRBD1 (6 bases). Trimming removed 7 bases at V and 5 bases at J, with 14 bases between. The CDR3 runs to 13 residues. In germline, CDR1 is MNHEY, CDR2 SVGAGI.